This T cell receptor beta chain comes out of a study of T cell clones after liver transplantation. Assay: immunoSEQ multiplex PCR; the TCRdb copy retains only in-frame clones and omits some. The sample shows around 110,000 clones, 90% of them seen only once. Trimming stripped 7 bases from V and 5 bases from J, with 13 bases between. CDR1 and CDR2 from the germline V gene are SGHDT and YYEEEE. This CDR3 contains 13 residues. Sequenced material: CD4+ T cells from blood, taken 12 months after liver transplant. The gene calls are TRBV5-6 and TRBJ2-1; D is uncertain. The sequence derives from a human patient who received a liver transplant. Some T cells could come from the graft donor. Here the CDR3 DNA reads TGTGCCAGCCCGAGCCACCAAAACAATGAGCAGTTCTTC. Its protein product is CASPSHQNNEQFF.